This T cell receptor (beta chain) derives from a study of T cell responses to AZD1222 COVID-19 vaccine. Study-level points and caveats: The peak T cell response came first, and repertoires were sampled only after it.

For this clone: Antigen: not known.

TCRdb's table, derived via immunoSEQ multiplex PCR, lists solely in-frame clones and lacks some. The table records about 160,000 clones, about 92% of them present only once. The length of the CDR3 is 15 residues. The germline V gene has CDR1 LNHNV and CDR2 YYDKDF (reference sequence). Trimming stripped 5 bases from V and 1 base from J, with 13 bases between. It was second doses at about 4 or about 12 weeks that were pooled. The source material was peripheral blood, sampled 28 days after the second AZD1222 dose. This TCR came from an adult who received the AZD1222 COVID-19 vaccine. The chain recombines TRBV15 with TRBJ2-3; D gene uncertain. The CDR3 region has the DNA TGTGCCACCAGCGAAGTTGGGGTGGGCACAGATACGCAGTATTTT. This gives the protein CATSEVGVGTDTQYF.